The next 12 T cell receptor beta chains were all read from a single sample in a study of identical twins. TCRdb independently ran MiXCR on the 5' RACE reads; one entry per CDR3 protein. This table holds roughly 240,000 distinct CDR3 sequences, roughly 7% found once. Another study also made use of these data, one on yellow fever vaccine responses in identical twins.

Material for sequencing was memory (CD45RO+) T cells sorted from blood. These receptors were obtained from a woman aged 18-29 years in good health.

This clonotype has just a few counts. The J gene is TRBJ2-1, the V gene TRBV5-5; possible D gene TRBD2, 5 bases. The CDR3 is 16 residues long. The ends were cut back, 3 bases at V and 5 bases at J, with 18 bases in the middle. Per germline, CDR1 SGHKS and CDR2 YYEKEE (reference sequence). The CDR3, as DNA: TGTGCCAGCAGCTCCAGCCCCCGAGGGCCCGACAATGAGCAGTTCTTC. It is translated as CASSSSPRGPDNEQFF.

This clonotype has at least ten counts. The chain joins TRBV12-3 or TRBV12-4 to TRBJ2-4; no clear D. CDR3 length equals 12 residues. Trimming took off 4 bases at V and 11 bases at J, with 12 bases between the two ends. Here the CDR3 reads CASSSPQRFQYF. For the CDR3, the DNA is TGTGCCAGCAGTTCGCCTCAGAGATTTCAGTACTTC.

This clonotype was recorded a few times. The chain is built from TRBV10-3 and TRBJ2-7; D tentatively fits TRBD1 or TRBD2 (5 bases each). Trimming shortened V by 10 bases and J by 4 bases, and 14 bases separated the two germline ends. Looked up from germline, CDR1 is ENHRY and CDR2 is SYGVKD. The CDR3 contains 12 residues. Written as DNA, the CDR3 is TGTGCCACCCAGGGAGCCCCTTACGAGCAGTACGTC. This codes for CATQGAPYEQYV.

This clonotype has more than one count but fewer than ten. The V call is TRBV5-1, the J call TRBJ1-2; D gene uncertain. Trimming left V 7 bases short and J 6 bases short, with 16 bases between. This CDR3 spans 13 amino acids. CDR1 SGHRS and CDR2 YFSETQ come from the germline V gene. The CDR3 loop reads CASRYREMDGYTF. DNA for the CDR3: TGCGCCAGCCGCTACCGGGAGATGGATGGCTACACCTTC.

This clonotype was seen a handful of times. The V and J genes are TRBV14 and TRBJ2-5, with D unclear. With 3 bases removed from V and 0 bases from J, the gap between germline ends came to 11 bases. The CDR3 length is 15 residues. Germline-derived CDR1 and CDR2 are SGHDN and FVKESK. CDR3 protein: CASSQSVAYQETQYF. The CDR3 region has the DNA TGTGCCAGCAGCCAGAGTGTGGCGTACCAAGAGACCCAGTACTTC.

Here the CDR3 DNA reads TGTGCCAACCAGAAGGGGGGCTATGGCTACACCTTC. Its protein product is CANQKGGYGYTF. The genes are TRBV12-3 or TRBV12-4 and TRBJ1-2, with D possibly TRBD1 on 6 matching bases. V was clipped by 10 bases and J by 4 bases, with 13 bases between them. The CDR3 runs 12 residues.

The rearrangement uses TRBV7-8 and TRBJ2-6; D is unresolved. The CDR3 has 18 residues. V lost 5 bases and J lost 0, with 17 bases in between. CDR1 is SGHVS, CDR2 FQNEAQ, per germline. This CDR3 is CASSDARLIFSGANVLTF. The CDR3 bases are TGTGCCAGCAGCGACGCGCGCCTAATTTTCTCTGGGGCCAACGTCCTGACTTTC.

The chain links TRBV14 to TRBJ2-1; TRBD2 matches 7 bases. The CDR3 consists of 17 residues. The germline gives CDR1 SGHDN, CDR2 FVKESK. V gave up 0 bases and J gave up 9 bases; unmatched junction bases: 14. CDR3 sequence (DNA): TGTGCCAGCAGCCAAGATGGGCTAGCGGCGATTGTTGGTGAGCAGTTCTTC. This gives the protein CASSQDGLAAIVGEQFF.

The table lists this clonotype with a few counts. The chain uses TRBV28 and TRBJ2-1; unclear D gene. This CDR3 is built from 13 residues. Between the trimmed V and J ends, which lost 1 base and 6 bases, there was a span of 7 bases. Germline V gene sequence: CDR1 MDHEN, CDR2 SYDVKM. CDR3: CASSLSAGNEQFF. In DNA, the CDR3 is TGTGCCAGCAGTTTATCAGCAGGCAATGAGCAGTTCTTC.

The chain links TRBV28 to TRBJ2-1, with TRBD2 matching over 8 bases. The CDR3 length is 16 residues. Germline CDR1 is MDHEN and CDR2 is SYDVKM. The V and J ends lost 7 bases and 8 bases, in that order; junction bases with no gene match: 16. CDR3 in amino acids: CASTVEGLAGFDEQFF. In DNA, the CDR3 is TGTGCCAGCACCGTGGAGGGGCTAGCGGGTTTCGATGAGCAGTTCTTC.

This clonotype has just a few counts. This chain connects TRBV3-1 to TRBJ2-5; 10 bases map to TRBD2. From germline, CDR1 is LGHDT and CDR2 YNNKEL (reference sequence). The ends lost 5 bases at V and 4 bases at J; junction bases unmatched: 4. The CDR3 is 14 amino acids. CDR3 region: CASSDLAGGETQYF. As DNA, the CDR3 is TGTGCCAGCAGCGATTTAGCGGGAGGAGAGACCCAGTACTTC.

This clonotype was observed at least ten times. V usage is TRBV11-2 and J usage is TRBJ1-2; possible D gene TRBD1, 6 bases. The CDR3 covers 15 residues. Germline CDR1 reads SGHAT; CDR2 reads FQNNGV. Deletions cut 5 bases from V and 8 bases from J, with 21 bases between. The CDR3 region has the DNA TGTGCCAGCAGCGCCAGCGGGGGCGCGGGGGGAGGCTACACCTTC. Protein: CASSASGGAGGGYTF.